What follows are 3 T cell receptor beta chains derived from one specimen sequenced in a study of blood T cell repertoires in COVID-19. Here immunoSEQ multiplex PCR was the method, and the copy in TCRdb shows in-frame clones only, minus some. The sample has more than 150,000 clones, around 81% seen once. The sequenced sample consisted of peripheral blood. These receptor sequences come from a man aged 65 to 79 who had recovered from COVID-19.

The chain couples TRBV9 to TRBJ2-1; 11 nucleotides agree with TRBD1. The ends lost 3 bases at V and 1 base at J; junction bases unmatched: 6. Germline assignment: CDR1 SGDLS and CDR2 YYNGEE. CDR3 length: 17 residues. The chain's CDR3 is CASSEKGDRGSYNEQFF. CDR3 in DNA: TGTGCCAGCAGCGAAAAGGGGGACAGGGGGTCCTACAATGAGCAGTTCTTC. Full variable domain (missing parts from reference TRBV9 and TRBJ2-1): DSGVTQTPKHLITATGQRVTLRCSPRSGDLSVYWYQQSLDQGLQFLIQYYNGEERAKGNILERFSAQQFPDLHSELNLSSLELGDSALYFCASSEKGDRGSYNEQFFGPGTRLTVL.

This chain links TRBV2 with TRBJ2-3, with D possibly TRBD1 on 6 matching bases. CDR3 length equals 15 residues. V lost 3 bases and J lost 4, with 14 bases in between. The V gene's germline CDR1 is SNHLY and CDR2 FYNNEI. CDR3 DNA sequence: TGTGCCAGCAGTGAGCAGGGGACAACGGCAGATACGCAGTATTTT. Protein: CASSEQGTTADTQYF.

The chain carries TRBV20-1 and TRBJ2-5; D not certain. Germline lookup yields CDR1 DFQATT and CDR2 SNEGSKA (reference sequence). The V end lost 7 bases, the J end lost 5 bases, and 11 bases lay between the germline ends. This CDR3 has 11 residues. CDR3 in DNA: TGCAGTGTCATAGTTTCTGAGACCCAGTACTTC. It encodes CSVIVSETQYF.